This TCR beta chain stems from a study of blood T cell repertoires in COVID-19. Study-wide context: The origin of the acute and convalescent COVID-19 samples was the United States, Italy and Spain. T cells, B-cell-depleted T cells, or PBMCs provided the cDNA or gDNA that served as material.

Germline CDR1 is MGHRA and CDR2 is YSYEKL. The CDR3 spans 14 residues. Trimming removed 4 bases at V and 4 bases at J, with 14 bases between. Original analysis: Reference gene primer amplification yielded estimated nucleated cell counts. Generated by immunoSEQ multiplex PCR, the TCRdb table keeps only in-frame clones and is missing some. V and J calls and clone size are copied from that table; D and trimming were computed from the DNA. The data contain about 250,000 clones, around 81% of them singletons. This TCR derives from a woman in her sixties or seventies with active or convalescent COVID-19. Sequenced material: peripheral blood. The chain combines TRBV4-1 with TRBJ2-7, with D perhaps matching TRBD1 (6 bases). For the CDR3, the DNA is TGCGCCAGCAGCCGGTCTGAGGGGGTTTACGAGCAGTACTTC. Protein sequence: CASSRSEGVYEQYF.